This is a list of T cell receptor beta chains from one sample in a study of blood T cells in healthy people across ages. TCRdb reanalysed the 5' RACE reads using MiXCR and keeps one entry per CDR3 protein. The data show some 1.5 million distinct CDR3 sequences, approximately 28% seen once. The sequenced sample consisted of blood. The origin of the receptors is a woman in her twenties or thirties in good health. CDR3s include the opening cysteine and the closing phenylalanine or tryptophan. The D gene is left open where the match is weak. Expanded clones get a size class; other rows say once, few or many, or leave the size out.

TRBJ2-1 | TRBD1 | TRBV6-5 | 18 | - | CASSYSRFAGQGSSEQFF | TGTGCCAGCAGTTACTCGAGGTTTGCGGGACAGGGTTCTAGTGAGCAGTTCTTC
TRBJ1-5 | - | TRBV28 | 14 | - | CASRSESSNQPQHF | TGTGCCAGCAGATCTGAAAGTAGCAATCAGCCCCAGCATTTT
TRBJ2-4 | - | TRBV6-5 | 15 | many | CASSGYTLAKNIQYF | TGTGCCAGCAGTGGGTATACCCTAGCCAAAAACATTCAGTACTTC
TRBJ2-5 | TRBD2 | TRBV5-1 | 16 | few | CASSKAGGMVSETQYF | TGCGCCAGCAGCAAAGCGGGGGGCATGGTTTCAGAGACCCAGTACTTC
TRBJ2-5 | - | TRBV29-1 | 14 | - | CSVEEGSGQETQYF | TGCAGCGTTGAAGAAGGCAGCGGCCAAGAGACCCAGTACTTC
TRBJ2-3 | - | TRBV28 | 14 | few | CASSLPILTDAQYF | TGTGCCAGCAGTCTACCAATATTGACAGATGCGCAGTATTTT
TRBJ2-7 | TRBD2 | TRBV7-9 | 17 | - | CASSLGLTSGVPYEQYF | TGTGCCAGCAGCTTAGGCTTAACTAGCGGAGTACCTTACGAGCAGTACTTC
TRBJ2-7 | - | TRBV6-6 | 16 | many | CASSLGTPTYPYEQYF | TGTGCCAGCAGCCTGGGGACTCCAACGTACCCCTACGAGCAGTACTTC
TRBJ2-1 | TRBD1 | TRBV5-1 | 16 | many | CASSVGQGGVWNEQFF | TGCGCCAGCAGCGTCGGACAGGGAGGAGTATGGAATGAGCAGTTCTTC
TRBJ1-1 | TRBD1 | TRBV3-1 | 15 | - | CASSAWDSRNTEAFF | TGTGCCAGCAGCGCCTGGGACAGCCGGAACACTGAAGCTTTCTTT
TRBJ1-3 | - | TRBV20-1 | 12 | few | CSAPSSGNTIYF | TGCAGTGCTCCGAGCTCTGGAAACACCATATATTTT
TRBJ2-7 | TRBD1 | TRBV7-2 | 13 | many | CASSSDRLSEQYF | TGTGCCAGCAGCTCGGACAGGTTGAGCGAGCAGTACTTC
TRBJ2-1 | - | TRBV28 | 13 | few | CASQLPGSNEQFF | TGTGCCAGCCAACTCCCAGGGAGCAATGAGCAGTTCTTC
TRBJ1-6 | TRBD1 | TRBV9 | 14 | - | CASSAKASDRGVHF | TGTGCCAGCAGCGCGAAGGCTTCGGACAGGGGCGTCCACTTT
TRBJ2-3 | TRBD1 | TRBV27 | 15 | - | CASSPRDRLTDTQYF | TGTGCCAGCAGTCCCCGGGACAGGCTCACAGATACGCAGTATTTT
TRBJ1-1 | - | TRBV5-1 | 14 | - | CASSPRAENTEAFF | TGCGCCAGCAGCCCACGGGCCGAGAACACTGAAGCTTTCTTT
TRBJ1-5 | TRBD1 | TRBV12-3/TRBV12-4 | 14 | few | CASSFQGAGQPQHF | TGTGCCAGCAGTTTCCAGGGGGCTGGACAGCCCCAGCATTTT
TRBJ2-7 | - | TRBV11-2 | 16 | - | CASSLALEGSYNEQYF | TGTGCCAGCAGCTTGGCTTTGGAAGGCTCCTACAATGAGCAGTACTTC
TRBJ2-7 | - | TRBV5-6 | 15 | few | CASSVPGATTYEQYF | TGTGCCAGCAGCGTACCCGGGGCTACTACCTACGAGCAGTACTTC
TRBJ1-3 | - | TRBV11-2 | 16 | - | CASSLDTRESGNTIYF | TGTGCCAGCAGCTTAGATACAAGGGAGTCTGGAAACACCATATATTTT
TRBJ2-3 | - | TRBV4-3 | 13 | - | CASSQEHTDTQYF | TGCGCCAGCAGCCAAGAACACACAGATACGCAGTATTTT
TRBJ2-2 | - | TRBV5-1 | 16 | few | CASSLVSGQNTGELFF | TGCGCCAGCAGCTTGGTCTCGGGACAGAACACCGGGGAGCTGTTTTTT
TRBJ2-6 | TRBD1 | TRBV3-1 | 18 | - | CASSQVLQGNSGANVRTF | TGTGCCAGCAGCCAAGTACTACAGGGGAACTCTGGGGCCAACGTCCGGACTTTC
TRBJ1-2 | TRBD1 | TRBV29-1 | 12 | many | CSAGQGRYGYTF | TGCAGCGCTGGACAGGGACGCTATGGCTACACCTTC
TRBJ2-3 | - | TRBV6-4 | 17 | few | CASSDFGNPTGTDTQYF | TGTGCCAGCAGTGATTTCGGCAACCCCACCGGCACAGATACGCAGTATTTT
TRBJ2-3 | TRBD2 | TRBV15 | 17 | few | CATSRVAGGAVADTQYF | TGTGCCACCAGCAGAGTGGCCGGGGGGGCAGTGGCAGATACGCAGTATTTT
TRBJ1-1 | - | TRBV27 | 14 | - | CASSLYAANTEAFF | TGTGCCAGCAGTTTATACGCGGCGAACACTGAAGCTTTCTTT
TRBJ2-4 | TRBD1 | TRBV2 | 15 | many | CASGMGRQGENIQYF | TGTGCCAGCGGGATGGGGCGACAGGGCGAAAACATTCAGTACTTC
TRBJ1-5 | TRBD1 | TRBV4-1 | 17 | few | CAGSQDTWTGLKQPQHF | TGCGCCGGCAGCCAAGACACGTGGACAGGGTTGAAACAGCCCCAGCATTTT
TRBJ2-1 | TRBD1 | TRBV7-6 | 13 | few | CASRAGGNNEQFF | TGTGCCAGCAGGGCAGGGGGAAACAATGAGCAGTTCTTC
TRBJ1-6 | - | TRBV5-6 | 14 | many | CASSLAGVHSPLHF | TGTGCCAGCAGCTTGGCCGGGGTCCATTCACCCCTCCACTTT
TRBJ1-6 | - | TRBV6-1 | 15 | - | CASSLGGRRSSPLHF | TGTGCCAGCAGTCTAGGGGGGCGAAGGAGTTCACCCCTCCACTTT
TRBJ2-3 | - | TRBV12-3/TRBV12-4 | 14 | many | CASSRTRTTDTQYF | TGTGCCAGCAGCCGTACCCGAACCACAGATACGCAGTATTTT
TRBJ2-2 | - | TRBV5-1 | 16 | few | CASTPRTTGGTGELFF | TGCGCCAGCACCCCGAGGACAACTGGGGGCACCGGGGAGCTGTTTTTT
TRBJ2-7 | - | TRBV6-6 | 14 | few | CASSRTRGNYEQYF | TGTGCCAGCAGTCGTACGCGGGGTAACTACGAGCAGTACTTC
TRBJ1-5 | TRBD1 | TRBV2 | 14 | few | CASSGGQTNQPQHF | TGTGCCAGCAGTGGGGGACAGACTAATCAGCCCCAGCATTTT
TRBJ1-1 | - | TRBV28 | 12 | few | CASSVSIGSAFF | TGTGCCAGCAGTGTTTCCATTGGGTCAGCTTTCTTT
TRBJ1-6 | - | TRBV7-9 | 15 | - | CASSQGNTARSPLHF | TGTGCCAGCAGCCAAGGGAACACTGCGCGATCACCCCTCCACTTT
TRBJ2-7 | TRBD2 | TRBV20-1 | 15 | many | CSADPTSGASIEQYF | TGCAGTGCTGATCCCACTAGCGGGGCCTCTATCGAGCAGTACTTC
TRBJ2-7 | - | TRBV7-9 | 14 | - | CASSLEVRGSEQYF | TGTGCCAGCAGCTTAGAGGTCAGGGGTTCCGAGCAGTACTTC
TRBJ2-3 | - | TRBV27 | 17 | few | CASSRDPGSPSTDTQYF | TGTGCCAGCAGCCGGGACCCCGGGTCGCCTAGCACAGATACGCAGTATTTT
TRBJ1-4 | - | TRBV20-1 | 11 | - | CSARADEKLFF | TGCAGTGCTAGAGCTGATGAAAAACTGTTTTTT
TRBJ2-1 | TRBD2 | TRBV7-9 | 18 | - | CASRSGHLAGGSKNEQFF | TGTGCCAGCCGATCGGGCCACTTGGCGGGAGGGAGTAAAAATGAGCAGTTCTTC
TRBJ1-3 | - | TRBV6-5 | 15 | few | CASRRRKGSGNTIYF | TGTGCCAGCAGGCGCCGTAAAGGTTCCGGAAACACCATATATTTT
TRBJ1-1 | - | TRBV24-1 | 13 | - | CATSDARGTEAFF | TGTGCCACCAGTGATGCCCGCGGTACTGAAGCTTTCTTT
TRBJ1-4 | - | TRBV7-2 | 13 | - | CASSYRDWEKLFF | TGTGCCAGCAGCTATAGGGACTGGGAAAAACTGTTTTTT
TRBJ1-2 | TRBD1 | TRBV6-6 | 15 | few | CASSRRQGEFYGYTF | TGTGCCAGCAGCCGGAGACAGGGCGAATTCTATGGCTACACCTTC
TRBJ1-1 | - | TRBV20-1 | 14 | few | CSARGGSSSAEAFF | TGCAGTGCTAGAGGAGGGAGTTCGAGCGCTGAAGCTTTCTTT
TRBJ1-6 | TRBD1 | TRBV9 | 20 | few | CASSPWDGQEVGSYNSPLHF | TGTGCCAGCAGCCCGTGGGATGGACAGGAGGTCGGTTCCTATAATTCACCCCTCCACTTT
TRBJ2-2 | - | TRBV9 | 13 | - | CASSEGGTGELFF | TGTGCCAGCAGCGAGGGGGGCACCGGGGAGCTGTTTTTT
TRBJ2-3 | TRBD2 | TRBV12-3/TRBV12-4 | 19 | few | CASSFRTSGVRPSTDTQYF | TGTGCCAGCAGTTTCCGTACTAGCGGGGTACGTCCTAGCACAGATACGCAGTATTTT
TRBJ1-2 | - | TRBV10-3 | 13 | - | CAVSGTLNYGYTF | TGTGCCGTCAGTGGCACACTCAACTATGGCTACACCTTC
TRBJ2-5 | TRBD2 | TRBV4-2 | 19 | many | CASSHPQMTSGGDQETQYF | TGTGCCAGCAGCCACCCACAAATGACTAGCGGGGGGGACCAAGAGACCCAGTACTTC
TRBJ2-1 | TRBD2 | TRBV14 | 14 | - | CASRRTSASNEQFF | TGTGCCAGCAGACGGACTAGCGCCAGCAATGAGCAGTTCTTC
TRBJ2-1 | TRBD1 | TRBV7-9 | 14 | few | CASSSRTGANEQFF | TGTGCCAGCAGCTCCCGGACAGGGGCCAATGAGCAGTTCTTC
TRBJ2-7 | TRBD2 | TRBV30 | 14 | few | CAWSVGAGDLEQYF | TGTGCCTGGAGTGTAGGGGCGGGGGACCTCGAGCAGTACTTC
TRBJ2-2 | - | TRBV29-1 | 13 | - | CSARTEDTGELFF | TGCAGCGCTCGAACAGAAGACACCGGGGAGCTGTTTTTT
TRBJ2-3 | TRBD2 | TRBV3-1 | 16 | few | CASRQGLADYTDTQYF | TGTGCCAGCAGGCAAGGACTAGCGGACTACACAGATACGCAGTATTTT
TRBJ1-2 | - | TRBV9 | 14 | few | CASSRLQGNYGYTF | TGTGCCAGCAGTAGACTCCAGGGGAACTATGGCTACACCTTC